Below, 8 T cell receptor beta chains from the same sample are listed, as sequenced in a study of T cell responses to AZD1222 COVID-19 vaccine. Using immunoSEQ multiplex PCR, the repertoire was profiled, and TCRdb retains in-frame clones only, with some absent. The sample consists of 100,000 to 150,000 clones, 65% to 90% of them appearing once. This sample comprised peripheral blood, obtained 28 days after the second dose of the MenACWY control vaccine. Source of these receptors: an adult who received the MenACWY meningococcal vaccine as a control.

This clone was observed many times. J is TRBJ2-2 and V is TRBV7-8; no firm D call. This CDR3 region has 14 residues. Germline CDR1 and CDR2: SGHVS and FQNEAQ. The V end was cut by 3 bases, the J end by 0 bases, with 5 bases between. CDR3 DNA: TGTGCCAGCAGCTTTCGTACGAACACCGGGGAGCTGTTTTTT. Translated: CASSFRTNTGELFF.

The V gene is TRBV9, the J gene TRBJ1-5; D ambiguous. Trimming left V 0 bases short and J 7 bases short, with 8 bases between. Germline V gene lookup returns CDR1 SGDLS and CDR2 YYNGEE. This CDR3 has 13 residues. CDR3 sequence: CASSVDGHQPQHF. In DNA, the CDR3 is TGTGCCAGCAGCGTAGACGGGCACCAGCCCCAGCATTTT.

The chain carries TRBV15 and TRBJ2-7, with TRBD2 identical over 7 bases. V trimming: 0 bases; J trimming: 5 bases; junction bases outside the gene matches: 10. The CDR3 consists of 16 residues. Germline loops: CDR1 LNHNV, CDR2 YYDKDF (reference sequence). CDR3 in amino acids: CATSRDMAGAVHEQYF. In nucleotides, the CDR3 is TGTGCCACCAGCAGAGATATGGCGGGAGCTGTCCACGAGCAGTACTTC.

This rearrangement joins TRBV7-9 to TRBJ1-5; 9 nucleotides match TRBD1. CDR1 and CDR2 from the germline V gene are SEHNR and FQNEAQ (reference sequence). This CDR3 has 15 amino acids. V was pared by 5 bases and J by 7 bases, with 9 bases of the junction left unmatched. This CDR3 reads CASSPPGQGIQPQHF. CDR3 DNA: TGTGCCAGCAGCCCCCCGGGACAGGGAATACAGCCCCAGCATTTT.

This chain links TRBV24-1 with TRBJ1-5; 8 nucleotides match TRBD1. This CDR3 region has 15 residues. CDR1 is KGHDR and CDR2 is SFDVKD in the germline V gene. V was pared by 4 bases and J by 2 bases, with 3 bases of the junction left unmatched. CDR3 bases: TGTGCCACCAGTGACGGACAGGGTGGCAATCAGCCCCAGCATTTT. Its protein is CATSDGQGGNQPQHF.

V and J are TRBV7-3 and TRBJ2-2; 7 bases match TRBD2. V was pared by 3 bases and J by 0 bases, with 13 bases of the junction left unmatched. Per germline, CDR1 SGHTA and CDR2 FQGTGA. The CDR3 has 19 amino acids. The CDR3 DNA reads as TGTGCCAGCAGCTTCCACGTAGGCGGGAGAGACCCGAACACCGGGGAGCTGTTTTTT. Its protein product is CASSFHVGGRDPNTGELFF.

This chain links TRBV12-5 with TRBJ2-6; D unresolved. The V end lost 5 bases, the J end lost 4 bases, and 6 bases lay between the germline ends. Germline values: CDR1 LGHNT, CDR2 FRNRAP. This CDR3 is built from 13 residues. This CDR3 is CASGLSGANVLTF. In DNA, the CDR3 is TGTGCTAGTGGTCTATCCGGGGCCAACGTCCTGACTTTC.

This chain links TRBV2 with TRBJ1-5; tentatively, D is TRBD1 (6 bases). The V gene lost 2 bases and the J gene lost 4 bases, with 12 bases spanning the gap. Germline CDR1 is SNHLY and CDR2 is FYNNEI. CDR3 length: 15 residues. The CDR3 is CASSELRGLNQPQHF. For the CDR3, the DNA is TGTGCCAGCAGTGAACTCAGGGGTCTTAATCAGCCCCAGCATTTT.